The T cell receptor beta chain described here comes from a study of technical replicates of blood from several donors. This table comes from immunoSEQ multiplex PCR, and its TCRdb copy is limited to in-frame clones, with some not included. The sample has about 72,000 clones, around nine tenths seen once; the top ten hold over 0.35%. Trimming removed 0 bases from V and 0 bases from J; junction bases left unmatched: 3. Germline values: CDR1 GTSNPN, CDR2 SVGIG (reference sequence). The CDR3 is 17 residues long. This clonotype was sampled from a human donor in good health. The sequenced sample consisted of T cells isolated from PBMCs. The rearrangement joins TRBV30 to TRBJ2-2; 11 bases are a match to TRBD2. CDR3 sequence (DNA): TGTGCCTGGAGTGTAGGACTAGCGGGTGCGAACACCGGGGAGCTGTTTTTT. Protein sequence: CAWSVGLAGANTGELFF.